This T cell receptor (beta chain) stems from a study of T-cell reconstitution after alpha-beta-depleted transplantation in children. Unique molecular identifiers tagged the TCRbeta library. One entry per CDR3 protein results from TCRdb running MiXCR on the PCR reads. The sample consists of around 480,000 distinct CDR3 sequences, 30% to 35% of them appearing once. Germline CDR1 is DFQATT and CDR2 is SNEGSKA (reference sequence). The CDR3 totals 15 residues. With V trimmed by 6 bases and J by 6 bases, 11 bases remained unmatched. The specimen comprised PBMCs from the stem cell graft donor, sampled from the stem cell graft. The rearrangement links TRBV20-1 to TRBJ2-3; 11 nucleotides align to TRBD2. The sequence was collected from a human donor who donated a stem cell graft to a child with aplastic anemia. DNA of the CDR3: TGCAGTGCCCCTGGACTAGCGGGTGACGCGGATACGCAGTATTTT. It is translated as CSAPGLAGDADTQYF.